This TCR beta chain was identified in a study of cytomegalovirus exposure and HLA in healthy donors (dated 2017 in TCRdb). Study-wide context: A later analysis indicated that the 130 or so validation repertoires were generated on the platform also employed for the roughly 730 repertoires of the first cohort. Besides the first cohort of around 670 subjects, a separate validation cohort made up of over a hundred different subjects was used. The study aimed to test whether cataloging public T cell receptors could reveal signatures of past pathogen exposure. The study combined high-throughput TCR immunosequencing, statistical association of individual TCRs with disease status, and machine learning to predict cytomegalovirus infection status.

The donors belonged to the validation cohort of approximately 130 subjects, which was separate from the approximately 700-subject first cohort. The CDR3 spans 14 residues, from the cysteine through the phenylalanine. The retained sequence is limited to the CDR3, 42 bases, with the frame set at the first base. CDR1 is given as LGHNA and CDR2 as YNFKEQ, both from the germline V gene. The germline ends are 13 bases apart after V is trimmed by 1 base and J by 9 bases. Receptor amplification or capture employed the immunoSEQ multiplex PCR assay. Regarding the original processing steps: A statistical classification framework was built for diagnosing cytomegalovirus status from the catalog of TCR beta chain sequences. Imported from immuneACCESS, the table was reduced by TCRdb to in-frame sequences with V and J called. These copies leave out some clones; in studies compared against another copy, an unresolved V gene accounts for under half, and the cause of the remainder is not known. The DNA gave D and trimming, while V, J and clone size come from that table. The sample table shows more than 100,000 clones, and 88% are seen once. The ten top clones hold about 6.3% of the sample.

General findings and caveats noted by the study authors: In a later analysis, TCRs clustered in the first cohort were found to also tend to co-occur in the 120 validation repertoires, with approximately 93% of cluster scores above 0. According to the authors, the approach could potentially be generalized to other disease states and immunological phenotypes. Most TCR sequences were seen in very few donors, while some public TCRs were found in many individuals. Cytomegalovirus status was reported to be diagnosed by the classifier with high specificity and sensitivity in both the original and validation cohorts. In vitro tests confirmed that three of the cytomegalovirus-associated TCR beta chains recognize cytomegalovirus antigens. A later analysis had no HLA typing for the validation cohort, so co-occurrence there was scored across all 120 repertoires. The study listed 150 to 200 TCR beta chains as associated with cytomegalovirus.

About this clone itself: Its antigen target is currently unknown. The input lacks base qualities; no much larger clone sits a single base away.

This sequence originates from a woman aged 18-29 years in good health and CMV-seropositive. Specimen: PBMCs. This chain is built from TRBV4-2 and TRBJ2-1, with no reliable assignment of the D segment. The DNA sequence is given as TGTGCCAGCAGCCAAGCTCGTGTGGCTAGTGAGCAGTTCTTC. Translated, this is CASSQARVASEQFF.